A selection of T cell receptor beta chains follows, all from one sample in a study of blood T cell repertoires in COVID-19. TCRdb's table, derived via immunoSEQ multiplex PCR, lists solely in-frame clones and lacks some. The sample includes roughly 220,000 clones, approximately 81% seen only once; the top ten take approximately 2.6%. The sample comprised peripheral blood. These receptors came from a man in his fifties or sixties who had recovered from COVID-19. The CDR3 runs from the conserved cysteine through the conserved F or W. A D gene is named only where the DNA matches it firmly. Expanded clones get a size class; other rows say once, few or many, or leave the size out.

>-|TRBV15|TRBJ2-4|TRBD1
TGTGCCACCAGCAGAGGCTCAGGGGGCCGGGCCAAAAACATTCAGTACTTC
CATSRGSGGRAKNIQYF
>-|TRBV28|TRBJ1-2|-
TGTGCCAGCAGTTTGGGGGCGCGGGACTATGGCTACACCTTC
CASSLGARDYGYTF
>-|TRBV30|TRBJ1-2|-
TGTGCCTGTCTAACAGGCTTTAACTATGGCTACACCTTC
CACLTGFNYGYTF
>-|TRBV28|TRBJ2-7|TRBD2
TGTGCCAGCAGTTTTAGCGGGAGTTCCTACGAGCAGTACTTC
CASSFSGSSYEQYF
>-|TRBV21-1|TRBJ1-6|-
TGTGCCAGCAGCAAAACTCGACTCCCACGGTATGATTCACCCCTCCACTTT
CASSKTRLPRYDSPLHF
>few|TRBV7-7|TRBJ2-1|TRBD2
TGTGCCAGCAGCCCCCGCCAGGGACTACCGGGGGAGCAGTTCTTC
CASSPRQGLPGEQFF
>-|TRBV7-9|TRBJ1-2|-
TGTGCCAGCAGCTTAGTCGGGGTTGTGGGCTATGGCTACACCTTC
CASSLVGVVGYGYTF
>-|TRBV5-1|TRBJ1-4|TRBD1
TGCGCCAGCAGCTTCGGCGCGACAGGGAAAGAAAAACTGTTTTTT
CASSFGATGKEKLFF
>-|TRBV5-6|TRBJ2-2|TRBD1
TGTGCCAGCAGCCTCTGGACAGGCACCGGGGAGCTGTTTTTT
CASSLWTGTGELFF
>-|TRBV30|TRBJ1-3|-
TGTGCCCGAGAGGGATCCTCTGGAAACACCATATATTTT
CAREGSSGNTIYF
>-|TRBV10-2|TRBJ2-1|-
TGCGCCAGCATTGAGGTCGGTGATGAGCAGTTCTTC
CASIEVGDEQFF
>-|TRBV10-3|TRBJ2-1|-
TGTGCCATCAGTGAGCCCTCCGGGAAATCCTACAATGAGCAGTTCTTC
CAISEPSGKSYNEQFF
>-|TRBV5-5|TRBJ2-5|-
TGTGCCAGCAGCTTGGTCGGTAGCCAAGAGACCCAGTACTTC
CASSLVGSQETQYF
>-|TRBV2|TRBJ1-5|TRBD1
TGTGCCAGCAGTCTTCCGGACAGGGACAATCAGCCCCAGCATTTT
CASSLPDRDNQPQHF
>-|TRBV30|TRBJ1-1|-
TGTGCCTGGCGGGACACTAACACTGAAGCTTTCTTT
CAWRDTNTEAFF
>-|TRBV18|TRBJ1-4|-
TGTGCCAGCTCACCACCCCGGGGGTGGGGTAATGAAAAACTGTTTTTT
CASSPPRGWGNEKLFF
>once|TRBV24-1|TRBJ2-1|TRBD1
TGTGCCACCAGCCCGGGACAGAGCTTTAATGAGCAGTTCTTC
CATSPGQSFNEQFF
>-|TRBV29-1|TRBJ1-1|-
TGCAGCGTTGAACGACAGAACACTGAAGCTTTCTTT
CSVERQNTEAFF
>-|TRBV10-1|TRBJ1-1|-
TGCGCCAGCACCGGACAAGTACCGAACACTGAAGCTTTCTTT
CASTGQVPNTEAFF
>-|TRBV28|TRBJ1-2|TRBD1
TGTGCCAGCAGTCGTACAGGGGGATGGTATGGCTACACCTTC
CASSRTGGWYGYTF
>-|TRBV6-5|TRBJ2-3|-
TGTGCCAGCAGGGACAGTCTCTTCACAGATACGCAGTATTTT
CASRDSLFTDTQYF
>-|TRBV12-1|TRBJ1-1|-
TGTGCCAGCAGCCCACGAGGTTGCACTGAAGCTTTCTTT
CASSPRGCTEAFF
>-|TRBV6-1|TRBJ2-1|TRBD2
TGTGCCAGCAGTGGAAGACTAGCGGGAGGTGTTAGTGAGCAGTTCTTC
CASSGRLAGGVSEQFF
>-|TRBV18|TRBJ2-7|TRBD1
TGTGCCAGCTCACCACAGGGGGCCCCTTACGAGCAGTACTTC
CASSPQGAPYEQYF
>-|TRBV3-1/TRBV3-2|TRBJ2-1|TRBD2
TGTGCCAGCAGGGAAGCGGGAGGGCTTTTAAGTGAGCAGTTCTTC
CASREAGGLLSEQFF
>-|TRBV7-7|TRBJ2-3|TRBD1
TGTGCCAGCAGCCGGGACAGGGGGACAGATACGCAGTATTTT
CASSRDRGTDTQYF
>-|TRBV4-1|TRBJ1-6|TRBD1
TGCGCCAGCAGCCCCCCGACAGGGCATAATTCACCCCTCCACTTT
CASSPPTGHNSPLHF
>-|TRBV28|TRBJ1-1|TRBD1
TGTGCCAGCAGTTTTTCAGGGGGCATGAACACTGAAGCTTTCTTT
CASSFSGGMNTEAFF
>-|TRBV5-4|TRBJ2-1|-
TGTGCCAGCAGCTGGGGTTATGGGGGAGGATCTGAGCAGTTCTTC
CASSWGYGGGSEQFF
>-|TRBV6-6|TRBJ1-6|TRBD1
TGTGCCAGCAGTTCCTCGACAGGGAGTTCACCCCTCCACTTT
CASSSSTGSSPLHF
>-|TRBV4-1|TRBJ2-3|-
TGCGCCAGCAGCCCCCTTGCGGGCCGTAGCACAGATACGCAGTATTTT
CASSPLAGRSTDTQYF
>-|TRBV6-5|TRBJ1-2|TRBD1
TGTGCCACGACTCGGGACAGCCTTAACTATGGCTACACCTTC
CATTRDSLNYGYTF
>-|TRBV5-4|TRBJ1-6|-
TGTGCCAGCAGCTTTCGACAGACCAATTCACCCCTCCACTTT
CASSFRQTNSPLHF